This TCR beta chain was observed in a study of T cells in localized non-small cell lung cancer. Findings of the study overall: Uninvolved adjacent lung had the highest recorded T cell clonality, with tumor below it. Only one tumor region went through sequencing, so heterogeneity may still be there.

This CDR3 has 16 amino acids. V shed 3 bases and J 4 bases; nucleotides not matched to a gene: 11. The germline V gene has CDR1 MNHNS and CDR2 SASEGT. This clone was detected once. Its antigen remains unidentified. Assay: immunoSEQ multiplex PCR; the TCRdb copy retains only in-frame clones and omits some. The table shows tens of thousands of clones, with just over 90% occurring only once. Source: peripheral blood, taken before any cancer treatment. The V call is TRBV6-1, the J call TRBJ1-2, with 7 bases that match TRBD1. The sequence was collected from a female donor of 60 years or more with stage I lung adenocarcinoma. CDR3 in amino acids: CASSETGIVGGYGYTF. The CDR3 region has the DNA TGTGCCAGCAGTGAGACAGGGATTGTAGGGGGCTATGGCTACACCTTC.